The next 6 T cell receptor beta chains were all read from a single sample in a study of blood T cell repertoires in COVID-19. Method: immunoSEQ multiplex PCR; TCRdb's copy keeps in-frame clones and lacks some. The repertoire holds more than 110,000 clones, with 85% to 90% as singletons. Sequenced: peripheral blood. These receptors all come from an elderly woman with acute or convalescent COVID-19.

This chain links TRBV6-5 with TRBJ1-1; 7 bases fit TRBD1. From germline, CDR1 is MNHEY and CDR2 SVGAGI. The CDR3 loop spans 13 amino acids. The junction had 9 bases not matched to a gene; V was cut back by 8 bases and J by 6 bases. The CDR3 DNA reads TGTGCCAGCGGAAAGGAGGGGACAGCTGAAGCTTTCTTT. Its protein product is CASGKEGTAEAFF.

Here the CDR3 DNA reads TGTGCCAGTAGTAGGGACAGTACTAACTATGGCTACACCTTC. Translation: CASSRDSTNYGYTF. The V gene is TRBV19, the J gene TRBJ1-2; TRBD1 matches 7 bases. The V and J ends lost 4 bases and 0 bases, in that order; junction bases with no gene match: 2. Per germline, CDR1 LNHDA and CDR2 SQIVND (reference sequence). The CDR3 runs to 14 residues.

J is TRBJ2-4 and V is TRBV16; D may be TRBD2 (5 bases). V was cut by 2 bases and J by 4 bases, with 12 bases left in between. CDR3 size: 15 residues. CDR1 KGHSY and CDR2 FQNENV come from the germline V gene. The CDR3 reads CASSQIANSKNIQYF. In DNA, the CDR3 is TGTGCCAGCAGCCAAATAGCGAATTCGAAAAACATTCAGTACTTC.

The chain employs TRBV6-6 and TRBJ2-2; 13 bases align to TRBD2. The CDR3 spans 15 residues. V shed 6 bases, J shed 8 bases, and the junction held 6 bases outside the gene matches. Germline CDR1 MNHNY, CDR2 SVGAGI (reference sequence). The CDR3 here is CASRPGTSGVGELFF. For the CDR3, the DNA is TGTGCCAGCAGGCCCGGGACTAGCGGGGTGGGGGAGCTGTTTTTT.

This rearrangement joins TRBV19 to TRBJ1-6, with D possibly matching TRBD1 (5 bases). Trimming took off 2 bases at V and 0 bases at J, with 14 bases between the two ends. This CDR3 is 18 amino acids long. Germline V gives CDR1 LNHDA, CDR2 SQIVND (reference sequence). The CDR3 reads CASSIRDFQRSYNSPLHF. The CDR3 DNA follows: TGTGCCAGTAGTATACGGGACTTCCAGCGCTCCTATAATTCACCCCTCCACTTT.

This clone was seen only once. V usage is TRBV6-5 and J usage is TRBJ1-2; 7 bases line up with TRBD1. With 0 bases clipped from V and 6 bases from J, the junction kept 7 bases outside the gene matches. This CDR3 region has 15 residues. Germline loops: CDR1 MNHEY, CDR2 SVGAGI. This CDR3 reads CASSYSRGGADGYTF. As DNA, the CDR3 is TGTGCCAGCAGTTACTCGAGAGGGGGCGCCGATGGCTACACCTTC.